This T cell receptor (beta chain) comes out of a study of blood T cell repertoires in COVID-19. About the research overall: There were acute and convalescent COVID-19 samples, and they came from the United States, Italy and Spain. The cDNA or gDNA used as material had been derived from T cells, B-cell-depleted T cells, or PBMCs.

Source study methods: Cell counts per sample came from amplifying reference gene primers. Sequenced by immunoSEQ multiplex PCR; TCRdb stores in-frame clones only, minus some. V and J calls plus clone size are reproduced from that table; the DNA served to infer D and trimming. The sample yields about 94,000 clones, about four fifths seen once. The ends lost 7 bases at V and 4 bases at J; junction bases unmatched: 7. Germline loops: CDR1 MDHEN, CDR2 SYDVKM. The CDR3 length is 13 residues. The material sequenced was peripheral blood. V is TRBV28 and J is TRBJ2-7, with 7 nucleotides matching TRBD1. The clonotype comes from a human donor in a cohort sampled during active COVID-19. DNA of the CDR3: TGTGCCAGCATATCCCCACAGGGGTACGAGCAGTACTTC. Its protein is CASISPQGYEQYF.